This entry lists 28 T cell receptor beta chains sequenced from one sample in a study of cytomegalovirus exposure and HLA in healthy donors. The study ran its PCR with 60 Vbeta and 13 Jbeta primers. The method was immunoSEQ multiplex PCR; TCRdb's version includes in-frame clones alone and lacks a portion of them. The sample table sets out 85,000 to 110,000 clones. Input material: PBMCs. These receptor sequences come from a man in his forties in good health and CMV-seronegative.

The rearrangement joins TRBV6-6 to TRBJ1-6; 7 nucleotides agree with TRBD1. This CDR3 is 15 amino acids long. Germline CDR1 is MNHNY and CDR2 is SVGAGI (reference sequence). V lost 4 bases and J lost 7; bases outside the gene matches: 7. CDR3 amino acids: CASSSTGEGNSPLHF. The CDR3, as DNA: TGTGCCAGCAGTTCAACAGGGGAAGGAAATTCACCCCTCCACTTT.

The rearrangement uses TRBV18 and TRBJ2-7, with 7 nucleotides matching TRBD1. The germline V gene has CDR1 KGHSH and CDR2 LQKENI. Trimming removed 3 bases from V and 5 bases from J; junction bases left unmatched: 1. The length of the CDR3 is 12 residues. The CDR3 spells CASSPTGDEQYF. The CDR3 DNA reads TGTGCCAGCTCACCTACAGGGGACGAGCAGTACTTC.

The chain is built from TRBV5-1 and TRBJ2-7; TRBD2 matches 12 bases. CDR1 and CDR2 from the germline V gene are SGHRS and YFSETQ. J gave up 6 bases and V 4 bases, and 5 bases lay outside the gene matches. The CDR3 sequence is 14 residues long. The CDR3 DNA reads TGCGCCAGCAGCCCTGTGACTAGCGGGAGCGAGCAGTACTTC. It translates to CASSPVTSGSEQYF.

The chain couples TRBV6-9 to TRBJ2-7; D is possibly TRBD1 (5 bases). CDR1 and CDR2 (germline): MNHGY, SVAAGI. The V end was cut by 9 bases, the J end by 3 bases, with 18 bases between. The length of the CDR3 is 14 residues. The CDR3 DNA reads as TGTGCCAGAGCTAAAATTGGGGCGCGCTACGAGCAGTACTTC. Residues: CARAKIGARYEQYF.

The chain recombines TRBV7-2 with TRBJ2-1; D gene uncertain. Germline CDR1 SGHTA, CDR2 FQGNSA. V shed 1 base and J shed 8 bases, with 18 bases lying between them. CDR3 length equals 16 residues. CDR3 residues: CASSLGVRVAMDEQFF. CDR3 nucleotides: TGTGCCAGCAGCTTAGGGGTTCGGGTAGCCATGGATGAGCAGTTCTTC.

The chain combines TRBV5-4 with TRBJ2-1, with 8 bases fitting TRBD2. After removal of 3 bases from V and 7 bases from J, the junction contained 9 bases not matched to a gene. CDR1 SGHNT and CDR2 YYREEE come from the germline V gene (reference sequence). The CDR3 contains 15 residues. The CDR3 DNA follows: TGTGCCAGCAGCTCCCCGGGGGGGCCCTGGAATGAGCAGTTCTTC. This encodes CASSSPGGPWNEQFF.

The rearrangement uses TRBV29-1 and TRBJ1-2; 8 bases agree with TRBD1. The germline V gene encodes CDR1 SQVTM and CDR2 ANQGSEA. V was clipped by 3 bases and J by 7 bases; unmatched bases: 4. The CDR3 sequence is 12 residues long. This chain's CDR3 is CSVDRDRGGYTF. CDR3 bases: TGCAGCGTTGACCGAGACAGGGGTGGCTACACCTTC. Filled out from reference TRBV29-1 and TRBJ1-2, the complete variable domain reads SAVISQKPSRDICQRGTSLTIQCQVDSQVTMMFWYRQQPGQSLTLIATANQGSEATYESGFVIDKFPISRPNLTFSTLTVSNMSPEDSSIYLCSVDRDRGGYTFGSGTRLTVV.

The gene calls are TRBV4-1 and TRBJ2-7; TRBD2 is a possible D gene (5 bases). The CDR3 contains 15 residues. Germline CDR1 is MGHRA and CDR2 is YSYEKL. Trimming removed 1 base at V and 3 bases at J, with 13 bases between. The CDR3: CASSQAPSSVYEQYF. DNA for the CDR3: TGCGCCAGCAGCCAAGCTCCTAGCAGCGTCTACGAGCAGTACTTC.

The chain couples TRBV5-1 to TRBJ2-6; D is possibly TRBD1 (6 bases). The CDR3 has 16 amino acids. V was clipped by 2 bases and J by 2 bases, with 11 bases between them. Germline V CDR1 and CDR2: SGHRS, YFSETQ. In DNA form, the CDR3 reads TGCGCCAGCAGCTTCCTACAGGGTACTGGGGCCAACGTCCTGACTTTC. As protein: CASSFLQGTGANVLTF.

The genes are TRBV6-5 and TRBJ1-2, with a tentative D call TRBD1 (5 bases). The CDR3 consists of 15 residues. The V end lost 0 bases, the J end lost 6 bases, and 14 bases lay between the germline ends. CDR1 is MNHEY, CDR2 SVGAGI, per germline. The CDR3 DNA reads as TGTGCCAGCAGTTACTCGAATTTAGGAGGGGATGGCTACACCTTC. This codes for CASSYSNLGGDGYTF.

V and J are TRBV28 and TRBJ2-5; D gene ambiguous. CDR3 length equals 13 residues. Germline CDR1 is MDHEN and CDR2 is SYDVKM. The V and J ends lost 3 bases and 5 bases respectively, with 10 bases between them. This chain's CDR3 is CASSFYSRETQYF. Here the CDR3 DNA reads TGTGCCAGCAGTTTTTACAGTCGGGAGACCCAGTACTTC.

The chain carries TRBV19 and TRBJ1-5, with TRBD1 matching 7 bases. There are 13 residues in the CDR3. After removal of 4 bases from V and 6 bases from J, the junction contained 3 bases not matched to a gene. The germline V gene has CDR1 LNHDA and CDR2 SQIVND (reference sequence). This CDR3 is CASSSDRVQPQHF. The DNA for the CDR3 is TGTGCCAGTAGTAGTGACAGGGTTCAGCCCCAGCATTTT. Based on the CDR3 plus reference TRBV19 and TRBJ1-5, the full variable domain is DGGITQSPKYLFRKEGQNVTLSCEQNLNHDAMYWYRQDPGQGLRLIYYSQIVNDFQKGDIAEGYSVSREKKESFPLTVTSAQKNPTAFYLCASSSDRVQPQHFGDGTRLSIL.

The chain combines TRBV10-3 with TRBJ2-3, with 7 bases lining up with TRBD2. This CDR3 comprises 16 residues. Germline CDR1 and CDR2: ENHRY and SYGVKD. J lost 3 bases, V lost 6 bases, and 12 bases had no gene match. CDR3 nucleotide sequence: TGTGCCATCAGGGGAATAGCGCGGGGAGGGACAGATACGCAGTATTTT. Protein: CAIRGIARGGTDTQYF.

V usage is TRBV7-8 and J usage is TRBJ2-7; 9 bases map to TRBD2. Germline trimming cut 1 base from V and 9 bases from J; bases unmatched to any gene: 13. The CDR3 covers 16 residues. Germline CDR1 reads SGHVS; CDR2 reads FQNEAQ. The CDR3 is CASSLEVAGAFYTQYF. The DNA for the CDR3 is TGTGCCAGCAGCTTAGAGGTAGCGGGGGCCTTCTACACGCAGTACTTC.

In the case of this clone: Germline and junction disagree at one end, which may indicate a read error. Other DNA sequences within the sample encode an identical CDR3. The genes are TRBV7-2 and TRBJ1-5; 7 bases agree with TRBD1. Looked up from germline, CDR1 is SGHTA and CDR2 is FQGNSA. The CDR3 covers 15 residues. The CDR3 nucleotides are TGCGCCAGCAGCTCAATTTCAGGGGGGATTCAGCCCCAGCATTTT. Protein product: CASSSISGGIQPQHF. The full variable domain, in which reference TRBV7-2 and TRBJ1-5 provide the parts outside the CDR3, is GAGVSQSPSNKVTEKGKDVELRCDPISGHTALYWYRQSLGQGLEFLIYFQGNSAPDKSGLPSDRFSAERTGGSVSTLTIQRTQQEDSAVYLCASSSISGGIQPQHFGDGTRLSIL.

The chain links TRBV4-2 to TRBJ2-5; the D gene is possibly TRBD1 (6 bases). The end of the DNA aligns better with TRBJ2-7, so the J call may be wrong. The CDR3 extends over 14 amino acids. CDR1 and CDR2 (germline): LGHNA, YNFKEQ. The CDR3 region is CASSQDADSYEQYF. Here the CDR3 DNA reads TGTGCCAGCAGCCAAGACGCGGACAGCTACGAGCAGTACTTC.

The chain links TRBV30 to TRBJ1-5; D possibly corresponds to TRBD1 (5 bases). The CDR3 length is 12 residues. V gave up 7 bases and J gave up 6 bases, with 13 bases separating them. From germline, CDR1 is GTSNPN and CDR2 SVGIG (reference sequence). The CDR3 bases are TGTGCCTCCAGGGTGGGAGGTCAGCCCCAGCATTTT. This gives the protein CASRVGGQPQHF.

The rearrangement links TRBV7-2 to TRBJ2-3, with 12 bases that match TRBD2. This CDR3 has 16 residues. J gave up 6 bases and V 5 bases, and 9 bases lay outside the gene matches. CDR1 and CDR2 (germline): SGHTA, FQGNSA. The CDR3 region has the DNA TGTGCCAGCAGCCCAGCTAGCGGGAGGGACTTGGATACGCAGTATTTT. This translates into CASSPASGRDLDTQYF.

V usage is TRBV4-1 and J usage is TRBJ1-4, with unresolved D. This CDR3 is built from 16 residues. V dropped 1 base and J dropped 4 bases, with 13 bases sitting between them. Germline V lookup: CDR1 MGHRA, CDR2 YSYEKL. The CDR3 DNA reads TGCGCCAGCAGCCAAGGGGGTGGAGGGATTAATGAAAAACTGTTTTTT. This encodes CASSQGGGGINEKLFF.

The chain is built from TRBV13 and TRBJ2-3, with D perhaps TRBD1 (6 bases). The CDR3 length is 15 residues. Germline CDR1 and CDR2: PRHDT and FYEKMQ (reference sequence). V gave up 2 bases and J gave up 3 bases, with 12 bases separating them. Written as DNA, the CDR3 is TGTGCCAGCAGCTTAAGGGGGAGTTCGACAGATACGCAGTATTTT. It yields the protein CASSLRGSSTDTQYF.

The V call is TRBV28, the J call TRBJ1-5, with D perhaps matching TRBD1 (6 bases). From germline, CDR1 is MDHEN and CDR2 SYDVKM. This CDR3 is 14 amino acids long. V lost 4 bases and J 7 bases, leaving 14 bases between the germline ends. CDR3 loop: CASSSSGGHQPQHF. The CDR3 DNA sequence: TGTGCCAGCAGTTCCTCGGGGGGGCACCAGCCCCAGCATTTT.

V and J are TRBV11-2 and TRBJ2-1; D gene unclear. V was clipped by 2 bases and J by 0 bases, with 8 bases between them. The CDR3 is 15 residues long. CDR1 is SGHAT and CDR2 is FQNNGV in the germline V gene. As DNA, the CDR3 is TGTGCCAGCAGCTTACGAGTGAGCTCCTACAATGAGCAGTTCTTC. Encoded protein: CASSLRVSSYNEQFF.

V usage is TRBV6-1 and J usage is TRBJ2-7; 11 bases agree with TRBD1. J gave up 3 bases and V 3 bases, and 1 base lay outside the gene matches. Germline assignment: CDR1 MNHNS and CDR2 SASEGT. This CDR3 is built from 14 residues. The CDR3 bases are TGTGCCAGCAGTGATGGGACAGGGGGCTACGAGCAGTACTTC. This gives the protein CASSDGTGGYEQYF.

The CDR3 spells CASSLRTDEQYF. For the CDR3, the DNA is TGTGCCAGCAGCCTCCGGACAGACGAGCAGTACTTC. The V call is TRBV7-9, the J call TRBJ2-7; D is perhaps TRBD1 (6 bases). This CDR3 comprises 12 residues. The germline V and J ends were trimmed by 5 bases and 5 bases, with 10 bases remaining between them. Germline values: CDR1 SEHNR, CDR2 FQNEAQ (reference sequence).

The chain uses TRBV30 and TRBJ1-2; D remains unclear. The CDR3 has 13 amino acids. Per germline, CDR1 GTSNPN and CDR2 SVGIG (reference sequence). V gave up 0 bases and J gave up 3 bases, with 8 bases separating them. CDR3: CAWSVEADYGYTF. The CDR3 DNA sequence: TGTGCCTGGAGTGTAGAGGCTGACTATGGCTACACCTTC.

The rearrangement uses TRBV11-2 and TRBJ2-1, with TRBD2 identical over 9 bases. Germline trimming cut 2 bases from V and 4 bases from J; bases unmatched to any gene: 9. The CDR3 loop spans 17 amino acids. Germline V lookup: CDR1 SGHAT, CDR2 FQNNGV. CDR3: CASSLSLSGRTYNEQFF. The CDR3 DNA follows: TGTGCCAGCAGCTTATCCCTAAGCGGGAGGACATACAATGAGCAGTTCTTC.

The chain employs TRBV23-1 and TRBJ2-3; the D gene is possibly TRBD1 (6 bases). TRBV23-1 is sorted into the ORF group, with uncertain function. CDR3 length: 17 residues. The V end was cut by 0 bases, the J end by 1 base, with 14 bases between. For the CDR3, the DNA is TGCGCCAGCAGTCAATCGAACAGGGCATTTGGCACAGATACGCAGTATTTT. Amino acids: CASSQSNRAFGTDTQYF.

The rearrangement joins TRBV7-2 to TRBJ2-1; maybe TRBD1 (6 bases). From germline, CDR1 is SGHTA and CDR2 FQGNSA. This CDR3 has 14 residues. V shed 1 base and J shed 5 bases, with 9 bases lying between them. The CDR3 DNA sequence: TGTGCCAGCAGCTTAGATAACAGGGACAATGAGCAGTTCTTC. Translation: CASSLDNRDNEQFF.